This is a list of T cell receptor beta chains from one sample in a study of blood T cell repertoires in COVID-19. The data were produced by immunoSEQ multiplex PCR, yet TCRdb's version contains in-frame clones alone and is incomplete. The profile covers 80,000 or so clones, with 80% appearing a single time and under 5.5% taken by the ten largest. The specimen sequenced was peripheral blood. These receptor sequences come from a woman in her sixties or seventies with acute or convalescent COVID-19. Each CDR3 is given with its conserved first and last residue. The D gene is left open where the match is weak. Some rows have no size entry. The others give once, few or many, or a class for an expanded clone.

v_call	j_call	clone_size	d_call	cdr3_aa	cdr3_nt
TRBV5-1	TRBJ1-1	NA	NA	CASSFGDTEAFF	TGCGCCAGCAGCTTCGGGGATACTGAAGCTTTCTTT
TRBV2	TRBJ2-3	NA	NA	CASSEEADYTDTQYF	TGTGCCAGCAGTGAAGAGGCTGACTACACAGATACGCAGTATTTT
TRBV7-2	TRBJ2-3	NA	NA	CASSLSSSSGGADTQYF	TGTGCCAGCAGCTTAAGTTCGAGCTCGGGGGGCGCAGATACGCAGTATTTT
TRBV13	TRBJ1-1	NA	NA	CASSLVQGAFF	TGTGCCAGCAGCTTAGTGCAGGGAGCTTTCTTT
TRBV9	TRBJ1-2	once	TRBD1	CASSVALDHRGGASLGGYTF	TGTGCCAGCAGCGTAGCCCTCGATCACAGGGGTGGGGCTTCCTTGGGGGGCTACACCTTC
TRBV25-1	TRBJ2-7	few	NA	CASGLVSEQYF	TGTGCCAGCGGCCTAGTATCCGAGCAGTACTTC
TRBV4-2	TRBJ2-7	NA	TRBD1	CASMPSRDRVGEQYF	TGTGCCAGCATGCCGTCCCGGGACAGGGTCGGCGAGCAGTACTTC
TRBV9	TRBJ2-1	NA	NA	CASSVDGYNEQFF	TGTGCCAGCAGCGTAGACGGTTACAATGAGCAGTTCTTC
TRBV2	TRBJ1-2	NA	NA	CASSEVTQGHGYTF	TGTGCCAGCAGTGAAGTGACACAGGGCCATGGCTACACCTTC
TRBV6-2/TRBV6-3	TRBJ2-7	NA	NA	CASSTGHIYEQYF	TGTGCCAGCAGCACTGGACATATCTACGAGCAGTACTTC